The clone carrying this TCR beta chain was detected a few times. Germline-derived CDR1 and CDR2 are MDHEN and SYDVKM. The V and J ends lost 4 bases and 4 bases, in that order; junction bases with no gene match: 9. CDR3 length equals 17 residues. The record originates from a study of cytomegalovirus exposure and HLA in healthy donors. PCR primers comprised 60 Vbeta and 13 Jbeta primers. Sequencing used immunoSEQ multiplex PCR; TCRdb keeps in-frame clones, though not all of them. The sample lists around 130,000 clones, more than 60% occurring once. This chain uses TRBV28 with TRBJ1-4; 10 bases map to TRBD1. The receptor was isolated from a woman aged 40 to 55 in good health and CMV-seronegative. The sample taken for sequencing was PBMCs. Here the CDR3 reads CASSSSGQGVINEKLFF. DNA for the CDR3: TGTGCCAGCAGTTCATCAGGACAGGGGGTTATTAATGAAAAACTGTTTTTT.